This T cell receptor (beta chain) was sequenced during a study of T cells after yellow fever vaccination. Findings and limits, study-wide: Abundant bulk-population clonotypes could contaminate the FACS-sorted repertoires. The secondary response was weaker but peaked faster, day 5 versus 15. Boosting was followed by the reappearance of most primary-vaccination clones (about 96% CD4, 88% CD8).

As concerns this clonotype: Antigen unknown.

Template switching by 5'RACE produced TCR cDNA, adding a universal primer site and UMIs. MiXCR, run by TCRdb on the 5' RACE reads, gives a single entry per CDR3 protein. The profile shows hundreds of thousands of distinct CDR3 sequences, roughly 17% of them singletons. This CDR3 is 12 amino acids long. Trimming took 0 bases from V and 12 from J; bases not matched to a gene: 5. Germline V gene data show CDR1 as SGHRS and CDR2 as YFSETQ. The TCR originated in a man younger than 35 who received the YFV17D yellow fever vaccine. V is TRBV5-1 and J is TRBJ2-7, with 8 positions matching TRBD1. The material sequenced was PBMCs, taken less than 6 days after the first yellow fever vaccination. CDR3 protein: CASSLGGDRRYV. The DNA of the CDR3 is TGCGCCAGCAGCTTGGGTGGGGACAGGCGGTACGTC.